These T cell receptor beta chains were read from a single sample in a study of cytomegalovirus exposure and HLA in healthy donors. Profiling relied on immunoSEQ multiplex PCR, and the TCRdb table lists in-frame clones only, not all of them. This sample has tens of thousands of clones, with 70% to 85% found just once. The sequenced sample was PBMCs. The receptors here all came from a man in his forties or fifties in good health and CMV-seronegative. Each CDR3 is given with its conserved first and last residue. Each record gives: V gene, J gene, clone size, D gene, CDR3 DNA, CDR3 protein. A D gene is named only where the DNA matches it firmly. Clone size appears in some rows only: once, few, many, or a class for an expanded clone.

v_call: TRBV28
j_call: TRBJ2-7
clone_size: once
d_call: TRBD2
cdr3_nt: TGTGCCAGCAGTCCCTTTAGCGGGAGGACCACCTACGAGCAGTACTTC
cdr3_aa: CASSPFSGRTTYEQYF

v_call: TRBV6-4
j_call: TRBJ1-3
clone_size: .
d_call: .
cdr3_nt: TGTGCCAGCAGTGACTCCGAATCTACAGGAAAGAGAGGAAACACCATATATTTT
cdr3_aa: CASSDSESTGKRGNTIYF

v_call: TRBV5-7
j_call: TRBJ1-5
clone_size: .
d_call: .
cdr3_nt: TGTGCCAGCAGCCCAGGTACAGAGCGGAGAAATCAGCCCCAGCATTTT
cdr3_aa: CASSPGTERRNQPQHF

v_call: TRBV7-8
j_call: TRBJ1-4
clone_size: .
d_call: TRBD1
cdr3_nt: TGTGCCAGCAGCTTAGCCGTGGGCAGGGGGCAGGAAAAACTGTTTTTT
cdr3_aa: CASSLAVGRGQEKLFF

v_call: TRBV7-2
j_call: TRBJ1-2
clone_size: .
d_call: .
cdr3_nt: TGTGCCAGCAGCTTAGGACAGAGTTATGGCTACACCTTC
cdr3_aa: CASSLGQSYGYTF

v_call: TRBV4-3
j_call: TRBJ2-6
clone_size: .
d_call: TRBD1
cdr3_nt: TGCGCCAGCAGCCAAGAGGGTCAGGGGGCGTTTGGGGCCAACGTCCTGACTTTC
cdr3_aa: CASSQEGQGAFGANVLTF

v_call: TRBV4-3
j_call: TRBJ2-1
clone_size: .
d_call: TRBD2
cdr3_nt: TGCGCCAGCAGCCAAGACAGCGGGACCCAGTTCTTC
cdr3_aa: CASSQDSGTQFF

v_call: TRBV2
j_call: TRBJ1-2
clone_size: few
d_call: TRBD1
cdr3_nt: TGTGCCAGCAGGCCAGGGGGCAGTGGCTACACCTTC
cdr3_aa: CASRPGGSGYTF

v_call: TRBV11-2
j_call: TRBJ2-5
clone_size: .
d_call: TRBD1
cdr3_nt: TGTGCCAGCAGCCTAGCCGGGACAGGCGAAGAGACCCAGTACTTC
cdr3_aa: CASSLAGTGEETQYF

v_call: TRBV29-1
j_call: TRBJ1-3
clone_size: .
d_call: TRBD1
cdr3_nt: TGCAGCGTTGCACCGGGACAGGGGCCTGGAAACACCATATATTTT
cdr3_aa: CSVAPGQGPGNTIYF

v_call: TRBV6-1
j_call: TRBJ2-1
clone_size: .
d_call: .
cdr3_nt: TGTGCCAGCAGCCCCCTTCCCCTCAATGAGCAGTTCTTC
cdr3_aa: CASSPLPLNEQFF

v_call: TRBV28
j_call: TRBJ2-7
clone_size: .
d_call: TRBD1
cdr3_nt: TGTGCCAGCAGTTCCCCGGCAGGGGGCGATTTCTACGAGCAGTACTTC
cdr3_aa: CASSSPAGGDFYEQYF

v_call: TRBV6-1
j_call: TRBJ1-2
clone_size: .
d_call: .
cdr3_nt: TGTGCCAGCAGTGAATTGGGCAGGCCGGTTGGCTACACCTTC
cdr3_aa: CASSELGRPVGYTF

v_call: TRBV9
j_call: TRBJ1-1
clone_size: .
d_call: TRBD1
cdr3_nt: TGTGCCAGCAGCGTAAAGGCAGGGGGCTCGGGGACTGAAGCTTTCTTT
cdr3_aa: CASSVKAGGSGTEAFF

v_call: TRBV11-2
j_call: TRBJ2-5
clone_size: .
d_call: .
cdr3_nt: TGTGCCAGCAGCTTAGGAGGCAGTTGGCGCCAAGAGACCCAGTACTTC
cdr3_aa: CASSLGGSWRQETQYF

v_call: TRBV29-1
j_call: TRBJ2-2
clone_size: .
d_call: .
cdr3_nt: TGCAGCGTCTATAGCCCCTTTGACACCGGGGAGCTGTTTTTT
cdr3_aa: CSVYSPFDTGELFF

v_call: TRBV19
j_call: TRBJ1-5
clone_size: .
d_call: .
cdr3_nt: TGTGCCAGTAGTAGTTACAGGGAGGGGAATCAGCCCCAGCATTTT
cdr3_aa: CASSSYREGNQPQHF

v_call: TRBV7-9
j_call: TRBJ1-2
clone_size: .
d_call: .
cdr3_nt: TGTGCCAGCAGCTTAGACAGTAATATCGGCTACACCTTC
cdr3_aa: CASSLDSNIGYTF

v_call: TRBV5-4
j_call: TRBJ2-1
clone_size: .
d_call: TRBD2
cdr3_nt: TGTGCCAGCAGCCCCGGACTAGCCCATGAGCAGTTCTTC
cdr3_aa: CASSPGLAHEQFF

v_call: TRBV11-2
j_call: TRBJ2-5
clone_size: .
d_call: TRBD2
cdr3_nt: TGTGCCAGCAGCTCCGGTCGGGGGGGTTTCCAAGAGACCCAGTACTTC
cdr3_aa: CASSSGRGGFQETQYF

v_call: TRBV29-1
j_call: TRBJ2-1
clone_size: .
d_call: TRBD2
cdr3_nt: TGCAGCGTTGAAGGCCTCCAGGGGACTAGCGACCACAATGAGCAGTTCTTC
cdr3_aa: CSVEGLQGTSDHNEQFF

v_call: TRBV6-5
j_call: TRBJ1-1
clone_size: .
d_call: .
cdr3_nt: TGTGCCAGCAGTGATCAAAGCGGCACTGAAGCTTTCTTT
cdr3_aa: CASSDQSGTEAFF

v_call: TRBV7-2
j_call: TRBJ2-3
clone_size: .
d_call: TRBD2
cdr3_nt: TGTGCCAGCAGCTTAGAGGGGCTGGCTAGCGGTAGCACAGATACGCAGTATTTT
cdr3_aa: CASSLEGLASGSTDTQYF

v_call: TRBV28
j_call: TRBJ1-2
clone_size: .
d_call: TRBD1
cdr3_nt: TGTGCCAGCAGGGCGGGACAGGGTCTCTATGGCTACACCTTC
cdr3_aa: CASRAGQGLYGYTF

v_call: TRBV5-4
j_call: TRBJ2-5
clone_size: .
d_call: TRBD1
cdr3_nt: TGTGCCAGCAGCTTGGAGACAGGGGGCGGAAGAGAGACCCAGTACTTC
cdr3_aa: CASSLETGGGRETQYF

v_call: TRBV18
j_call: TRBJ1-4
clone_size: .
d_call: TRBD1
cdr3_nt: TGTGCCGGCTCACCGACAGGGGGCGATGAAAAACTGTTTTTT
cdr3_aa: CAGSPTGGDEKLFF

v_call: TRBV29-1
j_call: TRBJ1-1
clone_size: few
d_call: .
cdr3_nt: TGCAGCGTCGCCGGGACGGGGGGAACTGAAGCTTTCTTT
cdr3_aa: CSVAGTGGTEAFF